This record concerns one TCR beta chain sequence. The data stem from a study of blood T cell repertoires in COVID-19. In the original workflow: By means of reference gene primer amplification, nucleated cell counts were estimated. Profiled with immunoSEQ multiplex PCR; TCRdb holds only in-frame clones, not every one. The V and J calls and clone size were taken over from that table, and D and trimming were inferred from the DNA. The sample has more than 300,000 clones, more than 75% seen once. This CDR3 spans 14 amino acids. Looked up from germline, CDR1 is SGHAT and CDR2 is FQNNGV. Deletions cut 2 bases from V and 8 bases from J, with 15 bases between. This study enrolled people aged roughly 18 to 100 from approximately 24 US geographic areas.

Specimen: PBMCs or T cells enriched from blood (not recorded which). The TCR originated in a woman under 30 who had recovered from COVID-19. The V gene is TRBV11-2, the J gene TRBJ1-2, with a possible D match to TRBD1 (5 bases). The CDR3 region is CASSLSSGVGGYTF. The DNA of the CDR3 is TGTGCCAGCAGCTTAAGTTCGGGGGTAGGAGGCTACACCTTC.